This T cell receptor beta chain came from a study of T cell responses to AZD1222 COVID-19 vaccine. Study-wide results and limits: Following two doses of AZD1222, Spike-specific TCR breadth and depth rose. Females made up more of the donors, who were largely white British, and clonal diversity may have come out too low.

The CDR3 covers 14 residues. V was trimmed by 4 bases and J by 0 bases, leaving 9 bases between them. Germline assignment: CDR1 SEHNR and CDR2 FQNEAQ (reference sequence). Regarding this clone: What it recognizes is unknown.

Clones were sequenced by immunoSEQ multiplex PCR, and TCRdb holds only the in-frame ones, with some missing. The sample contains roughly 150,000 clones, approximately 90% of which appear only once. The chain couples TRBV7-9 to TRBJ1-2; D remains unclear. The sample here was peripheral blood, taken 28 days after the second AZD1222 dose. The TCR was taken from an adult who received the AZD1222 COVID-19 vaccine. CDR3 region: CASSSTAANYGYTF. The CDR3 nucleotides read TGTGCCAGCAGCTCCACCGCAGCTAACTATGGCTACACCTTC.